This T cell receptor (beta chain) is from a study of cytomegalovirus exposure and HLA in healthy donors. Overall study results and limits: Association of a missense DCLRE1C variant with TCR beta V- and J-gene trimming was reported in a later analysis.

The CDR3 extends over 15 amino acids. Germline CDR1 is SEHNR and CDR2 is FQNEAQ (reference sequence). The V and J ends lost 2 bases and 7 bases, in that order; junction bases with no gene match: 7. PCR involved 60 Vbeta and 13 Jbeta primers. In the source study's methods: The authors later counted 65 million to 90 million unique TCR beta chains, roughly 10 million of them shared. Method: immunoSEQ multiplex PCR; TCRdb's copy keeps in-frame clones and lacks some. V and J calls plus clone size are reproduced from that table; the DNA served to infer D and trimming. This repertoire comprises 130,000 to 150,000 clones; its ten largest clones make up 2% to 3%. Worth noting for this clone: The antigen is not known.

This TCR was recovered from a man in his forties or fifties in good health and CMV-seronegative. The chain combines TRBV7-9 with TRBJ2-4; 8 positions agree with TRBD1. The sequenced sample was PBMCs. The CDR3 nucleotides read TGTGCCAGCAGCTTATATGAGGCAGGGGGCAACATTCAGTACTTC. Amino acid sequence: CASSLYEAGGNIQYF. Drawing the rest from reference TRBV7-9 and TRBJ2-4, the complete variable domain is DTGVSQNPRHKITKRGQNVTFRCDPISEHNRLYWYRQTLGQGPEFLTYFQNEAQLEKSRLLSDRFSAERPKGSFSTLEIQRTEQGDSAMYLCASSLYEAGGNIQYFGAGTRLSVL.